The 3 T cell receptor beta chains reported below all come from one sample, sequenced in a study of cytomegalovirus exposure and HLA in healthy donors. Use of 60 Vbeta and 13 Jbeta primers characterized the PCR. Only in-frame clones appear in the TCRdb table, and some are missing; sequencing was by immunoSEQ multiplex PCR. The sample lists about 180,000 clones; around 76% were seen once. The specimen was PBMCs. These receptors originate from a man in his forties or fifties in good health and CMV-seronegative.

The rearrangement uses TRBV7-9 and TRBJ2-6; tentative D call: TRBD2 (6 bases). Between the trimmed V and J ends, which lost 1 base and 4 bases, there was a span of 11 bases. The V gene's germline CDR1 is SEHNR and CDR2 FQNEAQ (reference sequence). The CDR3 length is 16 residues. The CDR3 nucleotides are TGTGCCAGCAGCTTAGGGCTCGCGGGAGGGGCCAACGTCCTGACTTTC. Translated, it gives CASSLGLAGGANVLTF.

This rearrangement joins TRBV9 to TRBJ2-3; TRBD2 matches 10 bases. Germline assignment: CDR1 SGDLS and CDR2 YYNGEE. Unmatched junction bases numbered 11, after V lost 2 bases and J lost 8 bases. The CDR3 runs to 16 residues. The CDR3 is CASSVEAGGPRFTQYF. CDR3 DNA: TGTGCCAGCAGCGTCGAAGCGGGAGGGCCTCGTTTTACGCAGTATTTT.

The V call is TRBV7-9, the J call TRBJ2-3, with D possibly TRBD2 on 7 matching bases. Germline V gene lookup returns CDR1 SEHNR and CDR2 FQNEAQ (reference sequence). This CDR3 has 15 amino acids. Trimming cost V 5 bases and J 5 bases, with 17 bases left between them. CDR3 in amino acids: CASSREAGAVDTQYF. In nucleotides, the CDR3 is TGTGCCAGCAGCCGGGAGGCGGGGGCAGTAGATACGCAGTATTTT.